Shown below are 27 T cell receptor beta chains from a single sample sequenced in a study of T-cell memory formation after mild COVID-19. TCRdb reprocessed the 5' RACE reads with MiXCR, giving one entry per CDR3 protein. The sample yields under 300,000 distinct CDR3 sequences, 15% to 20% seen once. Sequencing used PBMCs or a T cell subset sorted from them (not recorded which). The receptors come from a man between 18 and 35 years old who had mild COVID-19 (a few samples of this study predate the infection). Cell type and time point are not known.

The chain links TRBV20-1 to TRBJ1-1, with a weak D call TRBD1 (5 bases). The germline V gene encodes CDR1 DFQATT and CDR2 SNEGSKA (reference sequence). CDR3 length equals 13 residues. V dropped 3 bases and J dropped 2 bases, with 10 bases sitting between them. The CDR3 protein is CSARTDSNTEAFF. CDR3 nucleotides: TGCAGTGCTAGGACAGACTCTAACACTGAAGCTTTCTTT.

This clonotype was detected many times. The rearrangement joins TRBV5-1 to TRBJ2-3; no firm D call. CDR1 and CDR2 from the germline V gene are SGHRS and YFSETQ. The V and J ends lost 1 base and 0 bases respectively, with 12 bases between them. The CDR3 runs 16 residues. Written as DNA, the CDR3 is TGCGCCAGCAGCTTGTTTACGGCATCTAGCACAGATACGCAGTATTTT. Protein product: CASSLFTASSTDTQYF.

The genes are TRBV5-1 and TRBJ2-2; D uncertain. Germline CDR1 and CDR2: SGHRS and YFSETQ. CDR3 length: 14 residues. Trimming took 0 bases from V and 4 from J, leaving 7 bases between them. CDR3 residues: CASSLVAFTGELFF. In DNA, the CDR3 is TGCGCCAGCAGCTTGGTGGCGTTCACCGGGGAGCTGTTTTTT. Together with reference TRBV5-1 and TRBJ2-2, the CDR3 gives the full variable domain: KAGVTQTPRYLIKTRGQQVTLSCSPISGHRSVSWYQQTPGQGLQFLFEYFSETQRNKGNFPGRFSGRQFSNSRSEMNVSTLELGDSALYLCASSLVAFTGELFFGEGSRLTVL.

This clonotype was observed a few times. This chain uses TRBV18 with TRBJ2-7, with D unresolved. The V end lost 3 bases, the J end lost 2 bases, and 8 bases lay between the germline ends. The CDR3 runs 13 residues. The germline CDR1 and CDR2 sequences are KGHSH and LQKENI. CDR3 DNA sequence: TGTGCCAGCTCACCGGGCTGGGCCTACGAGCAGTACTTC. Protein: CASSPGWAYEQYF.

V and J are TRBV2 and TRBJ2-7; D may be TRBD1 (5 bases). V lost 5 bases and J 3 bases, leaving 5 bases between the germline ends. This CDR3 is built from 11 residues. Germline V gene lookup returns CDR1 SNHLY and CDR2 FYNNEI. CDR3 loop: CASSQGYEQYV. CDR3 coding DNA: TGTGCCAGCAGTCAGGGCTACGAGCAGTACGTC.

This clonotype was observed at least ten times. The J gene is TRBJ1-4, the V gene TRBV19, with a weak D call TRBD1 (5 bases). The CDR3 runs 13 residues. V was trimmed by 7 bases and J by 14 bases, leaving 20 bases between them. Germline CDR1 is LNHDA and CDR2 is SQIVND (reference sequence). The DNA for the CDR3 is TGTGCCAGTACCCCTCTGGGCAGGGAGCACCTGTTTTTT. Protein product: CASTPLGREHLFF.

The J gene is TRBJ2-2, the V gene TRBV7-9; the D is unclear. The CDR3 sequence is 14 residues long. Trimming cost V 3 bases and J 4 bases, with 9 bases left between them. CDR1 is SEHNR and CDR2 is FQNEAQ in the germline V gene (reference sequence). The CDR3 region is CASSLSQSTGELFF. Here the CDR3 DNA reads TGTGCCAGCAGCTTGAGTCAGTCCACCGGGGAGCTGTTTTTT. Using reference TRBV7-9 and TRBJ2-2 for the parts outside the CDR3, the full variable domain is DTGVSQNPRHKITKRGQNVTFRCDPISEHNRLYWYRQTLGQGPEFLTYFQNEAQLEKSRLLSDRFSAERPKGSFSTLEIQRTEQGDSAMYLCASSLSQSTGELFFGEGSRLTVL.

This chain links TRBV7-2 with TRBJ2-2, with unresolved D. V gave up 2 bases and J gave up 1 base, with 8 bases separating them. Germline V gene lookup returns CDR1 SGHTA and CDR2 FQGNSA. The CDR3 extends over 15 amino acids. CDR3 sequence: CASSLQAENTGELFF. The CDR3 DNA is TGTGCCAGCAGCTTACAGGCGGAGAACACCGGGGAGCTGTTTTTT.

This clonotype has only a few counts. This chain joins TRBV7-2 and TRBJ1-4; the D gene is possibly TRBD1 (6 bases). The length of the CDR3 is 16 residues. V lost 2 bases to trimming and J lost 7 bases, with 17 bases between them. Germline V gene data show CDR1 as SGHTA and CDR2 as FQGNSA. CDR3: CASSLTRRTGREKLFF. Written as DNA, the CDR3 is TGTGCCAGCAGCTTAACGCGCCGTACAGGGCGTGAAAAACTGTTTTTT. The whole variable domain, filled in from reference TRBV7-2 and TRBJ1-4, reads GAGVSQSPSNKVTEKGKDVELRCDPISGHTALYWYRQSLGQGLEFLIYFQGNSAPDKSGLPSDRFSAERTGGSVSTLTIQRTQQEDSAVYLCASSLTRRTGREKLFFGSGTQLSVL.

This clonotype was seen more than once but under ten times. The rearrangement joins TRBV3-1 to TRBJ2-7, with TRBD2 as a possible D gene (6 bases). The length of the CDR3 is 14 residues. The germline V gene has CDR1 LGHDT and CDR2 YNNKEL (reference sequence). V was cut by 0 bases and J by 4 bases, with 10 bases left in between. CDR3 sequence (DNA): TGTGCCAGCAGCCAAGATCTGCGGGGATACGAGCAGTACGTC. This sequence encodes CASSQDLRGYEQYV.

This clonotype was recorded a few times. The CDR3 nucleotides read TGCAGTGCTAGAGGAGACAGGTCAGAGACCCAGTACTTC. This encodes CSARGDRSETQYF. The V call is TRBV20-1, the J call TRBJ2-5, with D perhaps matching TRBD1 (6 bases). V was pared by 1 base and J by 4 bases, with 10 bases between. This CDR3 comprises 13 residues. The germline CDR1 and CDR2 sequences are DFQATT and SNEGSKA (reference sequence).

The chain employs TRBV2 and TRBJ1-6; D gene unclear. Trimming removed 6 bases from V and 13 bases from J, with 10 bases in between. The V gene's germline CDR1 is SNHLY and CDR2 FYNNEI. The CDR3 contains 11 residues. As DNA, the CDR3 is TGTGCCAGCAGCGTAATTAGGCCCCTCCACTTT. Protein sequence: CASSVIRPLHF. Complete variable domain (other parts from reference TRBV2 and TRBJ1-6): EPEVTQTPSHQVTQMGQEVILRCVPISNHLYFYWYRQILGQKVEFLVSFYNNEISEKSEIFDDQFSVERPDGSNFTLKIRSTKLEDSAMYFCASSVIRPLHFGNGTRLTVT.

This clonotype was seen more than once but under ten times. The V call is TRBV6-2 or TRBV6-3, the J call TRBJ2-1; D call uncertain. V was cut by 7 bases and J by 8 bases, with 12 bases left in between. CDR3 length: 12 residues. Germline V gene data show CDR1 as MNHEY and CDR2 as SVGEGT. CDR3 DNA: TGTGCCAGCACTGTTGGGTCCGATGAGCAGTTCTTC. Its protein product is CASTVGSDEQFF.

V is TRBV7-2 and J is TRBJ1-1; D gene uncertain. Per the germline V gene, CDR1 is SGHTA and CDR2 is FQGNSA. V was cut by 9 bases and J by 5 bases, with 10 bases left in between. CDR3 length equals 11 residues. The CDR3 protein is CARGRGTEAFF. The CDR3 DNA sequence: TGTGCCAGAGGACGAGGAACTGAAGCTTTCTTT. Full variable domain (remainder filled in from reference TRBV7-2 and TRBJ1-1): GAGVSQSPSNKVTEKGKDVELRCDPISGHTALYWYRQSLGQGLEFLIYFQGNSAPDKSGLPSDRFSAERTGGSVSTLTIQRTQQEDSAVYLCARGRGTEAFFGQGTRLTVV.

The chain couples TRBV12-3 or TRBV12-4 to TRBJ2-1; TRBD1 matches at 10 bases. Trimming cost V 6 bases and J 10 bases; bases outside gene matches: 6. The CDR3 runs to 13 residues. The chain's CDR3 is CASSRDRGVEQFF. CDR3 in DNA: TGTGCCAGCAGCAGGGACAGGGGTGTGGAGCAGTTCTTC.

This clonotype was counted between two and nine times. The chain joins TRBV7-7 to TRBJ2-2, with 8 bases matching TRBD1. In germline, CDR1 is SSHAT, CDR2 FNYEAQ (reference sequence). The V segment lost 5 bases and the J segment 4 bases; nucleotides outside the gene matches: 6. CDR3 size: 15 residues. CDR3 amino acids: CASSKTGAPTGELFF. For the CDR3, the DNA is TGTGCCAGCAGCAAGACAGGGGCGCCCACCGGGGAGCTGTTTTTT.

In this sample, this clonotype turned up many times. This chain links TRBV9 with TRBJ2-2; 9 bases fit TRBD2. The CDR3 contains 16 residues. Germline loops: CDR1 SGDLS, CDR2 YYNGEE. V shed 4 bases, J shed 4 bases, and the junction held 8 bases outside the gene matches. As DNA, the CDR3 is TGTGCCAGCAGCAATTCAGCGGGGGGTTTCACCGGGGAGCTGTTTTTT. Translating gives CASSNSAGGFTGELFF.

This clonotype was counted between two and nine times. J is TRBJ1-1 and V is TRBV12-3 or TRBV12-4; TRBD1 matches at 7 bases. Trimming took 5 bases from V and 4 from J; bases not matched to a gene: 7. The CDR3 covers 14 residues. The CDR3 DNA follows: TGTGCCAGCAGTACCCATCAGGGGGTCACTGAAGCTTTCTTT. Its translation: CASSTHQGVTEAFF.

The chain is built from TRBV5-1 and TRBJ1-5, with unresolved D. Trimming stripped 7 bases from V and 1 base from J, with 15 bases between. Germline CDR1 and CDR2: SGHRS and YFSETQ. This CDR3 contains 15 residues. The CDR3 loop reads CASALGYGSNQPQHF. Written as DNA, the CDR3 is TGCGCCAGCGCCCTTGGATACGGGAGCAATCAGCCCCAGCATTTT.

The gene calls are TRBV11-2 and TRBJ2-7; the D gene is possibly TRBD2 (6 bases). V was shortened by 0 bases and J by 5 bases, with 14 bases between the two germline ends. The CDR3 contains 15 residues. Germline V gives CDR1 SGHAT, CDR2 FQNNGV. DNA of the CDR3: TGTGCCAGCAGCTTAGAAGGGAGGCGGTCTCACGAGCAGTACGTC. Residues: CASSLEGRRSHEQYV.

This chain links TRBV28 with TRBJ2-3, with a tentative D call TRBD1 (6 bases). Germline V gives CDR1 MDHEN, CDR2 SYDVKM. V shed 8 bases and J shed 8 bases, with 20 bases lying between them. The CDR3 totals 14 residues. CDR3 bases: TGTGCCAGCCGAGCGCTACAGGGAATTGTTACGCAGTATTTT. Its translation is CASRALQGIVTQYF.

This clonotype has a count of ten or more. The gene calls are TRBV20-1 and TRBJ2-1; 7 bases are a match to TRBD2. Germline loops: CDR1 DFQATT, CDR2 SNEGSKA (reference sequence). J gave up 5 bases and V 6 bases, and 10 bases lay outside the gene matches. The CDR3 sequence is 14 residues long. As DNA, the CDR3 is TGCAGTGCCCTCGGCGGGGGAGGCCACAATGAGCAGTTCTTC. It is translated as CSALGGGGHNEQFF.

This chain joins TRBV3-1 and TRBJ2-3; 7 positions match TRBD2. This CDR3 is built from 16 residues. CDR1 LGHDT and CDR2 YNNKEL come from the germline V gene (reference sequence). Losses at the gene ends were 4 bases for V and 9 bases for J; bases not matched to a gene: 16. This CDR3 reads CASSPMSSGARGTQYF. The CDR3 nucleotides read TGTGCCAGCAGCCCTATGTCGAGCGGGGCCCGGGGGACGCAGTATTTT.

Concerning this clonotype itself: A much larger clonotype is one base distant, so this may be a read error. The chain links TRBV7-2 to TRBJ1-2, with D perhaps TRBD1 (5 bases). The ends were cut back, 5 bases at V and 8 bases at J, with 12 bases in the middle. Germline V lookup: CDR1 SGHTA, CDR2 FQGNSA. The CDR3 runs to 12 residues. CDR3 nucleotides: TGTGCCAGCAGCCTCCACTGGGGCGGCTACACCTTC. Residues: CASSLHWGGYTF.

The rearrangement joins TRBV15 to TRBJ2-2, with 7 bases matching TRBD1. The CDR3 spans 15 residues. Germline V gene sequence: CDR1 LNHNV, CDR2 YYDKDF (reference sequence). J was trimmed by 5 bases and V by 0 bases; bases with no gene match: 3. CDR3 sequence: CATSRDQGQTGELFF. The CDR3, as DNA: TGTGCCACCAGCAGAGATCAGGGACAGACCGGGGAGCTGTTTTTT.

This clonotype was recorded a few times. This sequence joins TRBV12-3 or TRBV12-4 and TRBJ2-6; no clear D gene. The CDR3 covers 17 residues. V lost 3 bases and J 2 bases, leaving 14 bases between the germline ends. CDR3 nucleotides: TGTGCCAGCAGTTTTCGGTTAAGGTACGCTGGGGCCAACGTCCTGACTTTC. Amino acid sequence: CASSFRLRYAGANVLTF.

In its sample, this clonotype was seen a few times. The CDR3 DNA follows: TGTGCCAGCAGTCACGGACGGAACACTGAAGCTTTCTTT. Its translation: CASSHGRNTEAFF. This sequence joins TRBV27 and TRBJ1-1; D gene unclear. V was cut by 5 bases and J by 1 base, with 8 bases left in between. Germline values: CDR1 MNHEY, CDR2 SMNVEV (reference sequence). This CDR3 spans 13 amino acids.